These T cell receptor beta chains were read from a single sample in a study of ipilimumab plus nivolumab after autologous stem cell transplantation. Profiled with immunoSEQ multiplex PCR; TCRdb holds only in-frame clones, not every one. The sample contains more than 12,000 clones, under 85% of which appear only once. The sequenced sample was PBMCs, obtained in a trial of ipilimumab plus nivolumab as post-transplant consolidation. These receptors were obtained from a male donor with primary mediastinal lymphoma. Each CDR3 is given with its conserved first and last residue. The D gene is left open where the match is weak. Clone size is not always given. Where it is, it says once, few, many or a class for expanded clones.

CDR3 DNA | CDR3 protein | D gene | J gene | CDR3 length | clone size | V gene
TGTGCCAGCAGCTCCGGGGGGGGGCAGTTCTTC | CASSSGGGQFF | TRBD2 | TRBJ2-1 | 11 | once | TRBV11-2
TGTGCCAGTAATCCTACAGTGGGGGTTGCGAACTATGGCTACACCTTC | CASNPTVGVANYGYTF | NA | TRBJ1-2 | 16 | once | TRBV19
TGTGCCAGCAGCTCAGCACCGGTAACTAATGAAAAACTGTTTTTT | CASSSAPVTNEKLFF | NA | TRBJ1-4 | 15 | NA | TRBV7-8
TGTGCCAGCAGCGGGGGAAGTAGCGGGGGACAAGAGACCCAGTACTTC | CASSGGSSGGQETQYF | TRBD2 | TRBJ2-5 | 16 | NA | TRBV5-4
TGTGCCAGCAGCGGGAGCTCTGGAAACACCATATATTTT | CASSGSSGNTIYF | NA | TRBJ1-3 | 13 | NA | TRBV5-6
TGTGCCAGCAGACGTAGTACAGGGGTCGGGAATACGCAGTATTTT | CASRRSTGVGNTQYF | TRBD1 | TRBJ2-3 | 15 | NA | TRBV7-3
TGTGCCGCTATGCGAGGGGGCGTTTTTTCCCCCAAGCATTTT | CAAMRGGVFSPKHF | TRBD1 | TRBJ1-5 | 14 | NA | TRBV28
TGTGCCAGCAGTTACCTTCGCCAGGCTGGGGCCAACGTCCTGACTTTC | CASSYLRQAGANVLTF | NA | TRBJ2-6 | 16 | NA | TRBV6-5
TGTGCCAGCAGCGAGGGACAGGCGACTCAGCCCCAGCATTTT | CASSEGQATQPQHF | TRBD1 | TRBJ1-5 | 14 | NA | TRBV9
TGTGCCAGCAGCTTAGAGGCAGGGGCGAATTCACCCCTCCACTTT | CASSLEAGANSPLHF | NA | TRBJ1-6 | 15 | NA | TRBV7-2
TGTGCCTGGAGTACCTCAGACTTCTCTGGGGCCAACGTCCTGACTTTC | CAWSTSDFSGANVLTF | NA | TRBJ2-6 | 16 | few | TRBV30
TGCGCCAGCAGTCATTCCGGGAGTGTTGTGTACGAGCAGTACTTC | CASSHSGSVVYEQYF | NA | TRBJ2-7 | 15 | NA | TRBV5-1
TGTGCCAGCAGGGGCGGACAGGGGGCTCCCTATGGCTACACCTTC | CASRGGQGAPYGYTF | TRBD1 | TRBJ1-2 | 15 | NA | TRBV7-8